These 27 T cell receptor beta chains were sequenced from one sample in a study of T cell repertoires in cytomegalovirus infection. Antigens of these TCRs are unknown. One entry per CDR3 protein results from TCRdb running MiXCR on the reads. The sample contains around 800,000 distinct CDR3 sequences, approximately 32% of which appear only once. Sequenced material: cultured CD8+ T cells from PBMCs, taken from culture after CMV antigen stimulation. These receptors came from a human donor in good health (CMV status not recorded). Some clones in this sample may be carry-over from other donors' samples.

This clonotype has a count of ten or more. The gene calls are TRBV4-3 and TRBJ1-2; D ambiguous. V dropped 4 bases and J dropped 2 bases, with 14 bases sitting between them. The CDR3 totals 15 residues. CDR1 is LGHNA and CDR2 is YSLEER in the germline V gene. CDR3 DNA sequence: TGCGCCAGCAGCCCCATAAAGGGAGGCAACTATGGCTACACCTTC. This codes for CASSPIKGGNYGYTF.

This clonotype showed up just a few times. This chain connects TRBV12-3 or TRBV12-4 to TRBJ2-3; 8 bases fit TRBD1. The CDR3 is 14 amino acids. Germline trimming cut 6 bases from V and 5 bases from J; bases unmatched to any gene: 7. This chain's CDR3 is CASRSGQEGDTQYF. The DNA for the CDR3 is TGTGCCAGCAGATCGGGACAGGAGGGAGATACGCAGTATTTT.

The chain links TRBV27 to TRBJ2-3; 11 nucleotides align to TRBD2. With V trimmed by 4 bases and J by 5 bases, 14 bases remained unmatched. CDR1 MNHEY and CDR2 SMNVEV come from the germline V gene (reference sequence). The CDR3 runs to 18 residues. The DNA of the CDR3 is TGTGCCAGCAGTTCCCACCTAGCGGGGGGCCTTAAAGAAGATACGCAGTATTTT. Translated, it gives CASSSHLAGGLKEDTQYF.

This clonotype was seen a few times. The chain carries TRBV6-1 and TRBJ2-7; D remains unclear. CDR3 size: 14 residues. Germline-derived CDR1 and CDR2 are MNHNS and SASEGT. Between the trimmed V and J ends, which lost 3 bases and 0 bases, there was a span of 9 bases. The CDR3 protein is CASSDFHLSYEQYF. CDR3 nucleotides: TGTGCCAGCAGTGATTTCCATCTCTCCTACGAGCAGTACTTC.

The genes are TRBV6-5 and TRBJ1-3; TRBD1 might be the D (6 bases). Per the germline V gene, CDR1 is MNHEY and CDR2 is SVGAGI. CDR3 size: 17 residues. Deletions cut 0 bases from V and 0 bases from J, with 12 bases between. The CDR3 DNA sequence: TGTGCCAGCAGTTACTCGATGGGACACCTCTCTGGAAACACCATATATTTT. As protein: CASSYSMGHLSGNTIYF.

The chain recombines TRBV20-1 with TRBJ2-3; D is ambiguous. Germline V gene data show CDR1 as DFQATT and CDR2 as SNEGSKA (reference sequence). V lost 0 bases to trimming and J lost 2 bases, with 6 bases between them. This CDR3 contains 13 residues. The CDR3 sequence: CSARDRATDTQYF. For the CDR3, the DNA is TGCAGTGCTAGAGACCGAGCCACAGATACGCAGTATTTT.

The chain joins TRBV7-9 to TRBJ2-1; 12 bases are shared with TRBD2. From germline, CDR1 is SEHNR and CDR2 FQNEAQ (reference sequence). V lost 4 bases to trimming and J lost 7 bases; unmatched junction nucleotides: 8. The CDR3 consists of 16 residues. The CDR3 loop reads CASSSPLAGGPNEQFF. CDR3 sequence (DNA): TGTGCCAGCAGCTCCCCACTAGCGGGGGGACCTAATGAGCAGTTCTTC.

This clonotype has more than one count but fewer than ten. The chain carries TRBV27 and TRBJ2-3; D might be TRBD1 (6 bases). Germline V lookup: CDR1 MNHEY, CDR2 SMNVEV (reference sequence). This CDR3 has 15 residues. Trimming cost V 2 bases and J 3 bases, with 12 bases left between them. The CDR3 sequence is CASSLMTGGTDTQYF. CDR3 nucleotides: TGTGCCAGCAGTTTAATGACAGGAGGTACAGATACGCAGTATTTT.

This clonotype was recorded a few times. The rearrangement links TRBV2 to TRBJ2-1, with D possibly matching TRBD2 (6 bases). The CDR3 totals 11 residues. Germline CDR1 is SNHLY and CDR2 is FYNNEI. The CDR3 reads CANTAGTEQFF. The CDR3 DNA reads TGTGCGAACACTGCGGGAACAGAGCAGTTCTTC. The full variable domain, with the rest looked up from reference TRBV2 and TRBJ2-1, is EPEVTQTPSHQVTQMGQEVILRCVPISNHLYFYWYRQILGQKVEFLVSFYNNEISEKSEIFDDQFSVERPDGSNFTLKIRSTKLEDSAMYFCANTAGTEQFFGPGTRLTVL.

A note on this clonotype: Just one base apart from a much larger clone, this may be a read error. The rearrangement uses TRBV11-2 and TRBJ2-1; maybe TRBD1 (6 bases). Germline V gene sequence: CDR1 SGHAT, CDR2 FQNNGV. The CDR3 is 15 residues long. In nucleotides, the CDR3 is TGTGCCGGCAGCTTAGAGGGGGATCTGGGAGATGAGCAGTTCTTC. It specifies CAGSLEGDLGDEQFF.

The chain combines TRBV4-1 with TRBJ1-1; D remains ambiguous. V lost 0 bases to trimming and J lost 7 bases, with 9 bases between them. CDR1 is MGHRA, CDR2 YSYEKL, per germline. CDR3 size: 13 residues. In DNA, the CDR3 is TGCGCCAGCAGCCAAGATGTGAGGTTTGAAGCTTTCTTT. Its translation is CASSQDVRFEAFF.

The rearrangement links TRBV10-3 to TRBJ2-3; either TRBD1 or TRBD2 may supply D (5 bases each). Germline V gives CDR1 ENHRY, CDR2 SYGVKD. The V end lost 3 bases, the J end lost 0 bases, and 19 bases lay between the germline ends. CDR3 length: 18 amino acids. The CDR3: CAISELGAPSGSTDTQYF. The CDR3 nucleotides read TGTGCCATCAGTGAATTAGGGGCGCCCTCGGGGAGCACAGATACGCAGTATTTT.

V gene TRBV6-1 combines with J gene TRBJ1-1; TRBD1 agrees at 8 bases. Looked up from germline, CDR1 is MNHNS and CDR2 is SASEGT. The length of the CDR3 is 17 residues. Trimming cost V 1 base and J 0 bases; bases outside gene matches: 7. The CDR3 DNA reads TGTGCCAGCAGTGAAGTTCCGACAGGGGAGCTGAACACTGAAGCTTTCTTT. Translating it yields CASSEVPTGELNTEAFF.

The J gene is TRBJ2-1, the V gene TRBV19; no definite D call. The V end lost 6 bases, the J end lost 5 bases, and 14 bases lay between the germline ends. The CDR3 consists of 14 residues. CDR1 is LNHDA, CDR2 SQIVND, per germline (reference sequence). CDR3 in amino acids: CASSPNWPDNEQFF. In DNA form, the CDR3 reads TGTGCCAGTAGCCCCAACTGGCCGGACAATGAGCAGTTCTTC.

This clonotype was seen a few times. The chain recombines TRBV6-5 with TRBJ1-2, with D uncertain. CDR3 length: 13 amino acids. The germline V gene has CDR1 MNHEY and CDR2 SVGAGI. The germline V and J ends were trimmed by 0 bases and 1 base, with 3 bases remaining between them. CDR3 sequence (DNA): TGTGCCAGCAGTTACTCCATTAACTATGGCTACACCTTC. Translated, it gives CASSYSINYGYTF.

This clonotype turned up a few times. The J gene is TRBJ2-2, the V gene TRBV2; D may be TRBD2 (6 bases). The CDR3 spans 13 residues. V was trimmed by 9 bases and J by 4 bases, leaving 12 bases between them. The germline V gene has CDR1 SNHLY and CDR2 FYNNEI. CDR3 DNA: TGTGCCAGTCTGGAGGGGTCCACCGGGGAGCTGTTTTTT. Protein sequence: CASLEGSTGELFF.

Points on this clonotype: The junction departs from germline at one end; a sequencing error may be responsible. The chain employs TRBV6-6 and TRBJ2-1, with D uncertain. Germline CDR1 reads MNHNY; CDR2 reads SVGAGI (reference sequence). The CDR3 loop spans 14 amino acids. Here the CDR3 DNA reads TGTGTCAGCAGTTACGGCCCGGGCGGTGGTGAGCAGTTCTTC. It specifies CVSSYGPGGGEQFF.

The V call is TRBV27, the J call TRBJ2-1; 7 bases fit TRBD1. The CDR3 has 15 residues. The junction had 8 bases not matched to a gene; V was cut back by 7 bases and J by 2 bases. Germline CDR1 MNHEY, CDR2 SMNVEV (reference sequence). Written as DNA, the CDR3 is TGTGCCAGCACCCAGACAGGGTTTCCCTACAATGAGCAGTTCTTC. Its protein product is CASTQTGFPYNEQFF.

The rearrangement uses TRBV12-5 and TRBJ1-1; D unresolved. V shed 6 bases and J shed 0 bases, with 20 bases lying between them. The CDR3 spans 17 residues. Germline V gene lookup returns CDR1 LGHNT and CDR2 FRNRAP. CDR3 DNA: TGTGCTAGTGGCTACGCTACAGAGTCACTAATGAACACTGAAGCTTTCTTT. This gives the protein CASGYATESLMNTEAFF.

As to this clonotype: Compared with germline, one end of the junction differs, possibly owing to a read error. The chain has TRBV7-2 and TRBJ2-6; 7 nucleotides agree with TRBD1. The CDR3 is made up of 16 amino acids. Per germline, CDR1 SGHTA and CDR2 FQGNSA. The CDR3 coding sequence is TGTGCCAGCAGCCGGGACAGCCACTCTGTGGCCAACGTCCTGACTTTC. Translated: CASSRDSHSVANVLTF.

This clonotype has a handful of counts. This chain connects TRBV12-3 or TRBV12-4 to TRBJ1-2, with D unresolved. Trimming removed 3 bases from V and 4 bases from J, with 15 bases in between. The CDR3 is 15 residues long. The CDR3 loop reads CASSFDQEHGYGYTF. The CDR3 coding sequence is TGTGCCAGCAGTTTTGATCAGGAGCACGGCTATGGCTACACCTTC.

The CDR3 protein is CASRFRDRDLNSYNEQFF. CDR3 nucleotide sequence: TGTGCCAGCAGGTTCCGGGACAGGGATTTAAACTCCTACAATGAGCAGTTCTTC. The V call is TRBV5-4, the J call TRBJ2-1; 9 bases map to TRBD1. Germline CDR1 and CDR2: SGHNT and YYREEE (reference sequence). The CDR3 is made up of 18 amino acids. J lost 0 bases, V lost 5 bases, and 12 bases had no gene match.

V and J are TRBV9 and TRBJ2-5, with TRBD1 matching 8 bases. Germline V gene data show CDR1 as SGDLS and CDR2 as YYNGEE. V shed 4 bases and J 1 base; nucleotides not matched to a gene: 6. The CDR3 has 15 residues. The CDR3 DNA is TGTGCCAGCAGCCCGGACAGGGCCTTCCAAGAGACCCAGTACTTC. The encoded protein is CASSPDRAFQETQYF.

V usage is TRBV29-1 and J usage is TRBJ2-1; tentative D call: TRBD1 (6 bases). CDR3 size: 13 residues. V was cut by 4 bases and J by 3 bases, with 10 bases left in between. Germline lookup yields CDR1 SQVTM and CDR2 ANQGSEA. Here the CDR3 DNA reads TGCAGCGTTGGACAGGCCATCTACAATGAGCAGTTCTTC. It specifies CSVGQAIYNEQFF.

This clonotype was seen more than once but under ten times. This chain connects TRBV24-1 to TRBJ2-7; D is possibly TRBD1 or TRBD2 (5 bases each). The CDR3 consists of 16 residues. Trimming took off 0 bases at V and 8 bases at J, with 19 bases between the two ends. From germline, CDR1 is KGHDR and CDR2 SFDVKD. The CDR3 DNA reads as TGTGCCACCAGTGATTTGCTGGGGGATTGGGGGATCCAGCAGTACGTC. It encodes CATSDLLGDWGIQQYV.

In this sample, this clonotype turned up a few times. The CDR3 bases are TGTGCCAGCAGCTTAGTAGACAGGGGAGGAACTCAGCCCCAGCATTTT. Translating it yields CASSLVDRGGTQPQHF. The chain is built from TRBV7-8 and TRBJ1-5; the match to TRBD1 covers 8 bases. After removal of 1 base from V and 6 bases from J, the junction contained 8 bases not matched to a gene. From germline, CDR1 is SGHVS and CDR2 FQNEAQ. This CDR3 is 16 amino acids long.

This clonotype was observed a few times. One junction end disagrees with the germline gene, perhaps due to a read error. The genes are TRBV28 and TRBJ1-5; 7 bases are shared with TRBD1. The germline gives CDR1 MDHEN, CDR2 SYDVKM. This CDR3 has 13 residues. The CDR3 loop reads CASYKGGNQPQHF. The CDR3 DNA sequence: TGTGCCAGCTATAAAGGGGGCAACCAGCCCCAGCATTTT.